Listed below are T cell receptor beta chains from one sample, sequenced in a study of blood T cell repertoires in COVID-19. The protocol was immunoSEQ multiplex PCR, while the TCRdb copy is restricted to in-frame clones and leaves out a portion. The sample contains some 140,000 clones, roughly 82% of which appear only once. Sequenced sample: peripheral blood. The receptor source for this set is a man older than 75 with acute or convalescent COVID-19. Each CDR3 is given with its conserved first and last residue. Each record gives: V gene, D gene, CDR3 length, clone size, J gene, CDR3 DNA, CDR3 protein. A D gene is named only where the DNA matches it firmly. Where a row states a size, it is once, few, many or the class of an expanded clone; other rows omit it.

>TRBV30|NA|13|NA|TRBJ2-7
TGTGCCTGGAGTGTAAGCAACTCGGGGGAGCAGTACTTC
CAWSVSNSGEQYF
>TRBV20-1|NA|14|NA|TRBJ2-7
TGCAGTGCTAGTGGGCAGGGGCAGGTATACGAGCAGTACTTC
CSASGQGQVYEQYF
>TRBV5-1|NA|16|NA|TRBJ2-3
TGCGCCAGCAGCCCGGGCCAGGGGAGAGGCACAGATACGCAGTATTTT
CASSPGQGRGTDTQYF
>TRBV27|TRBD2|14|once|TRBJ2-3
TGTGCCAGCAGACCCGGGACTAGGTTAAATACGCAGTATTTT
CASRPGTRLNTQYF
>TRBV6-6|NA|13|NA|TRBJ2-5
TGTGCCAGCAGTTACAGGGGCGCGGAGACCCAGTACTTC
CASSYRGAETQYF
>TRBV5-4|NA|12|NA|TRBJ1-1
TGTGCCAGCAGCTTGTTAGACACTGAAGCTTTCTTT
CASSLLDTEAFF
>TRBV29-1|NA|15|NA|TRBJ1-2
TGCAGCGTTGAAGATGTGGGGGCCGGACTGAGAGGCTACACCTTC
CSVEDVGAGLRGYTF
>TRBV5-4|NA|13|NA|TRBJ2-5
TGTGCCAGCAGCGCGGACATCCAAGAGACCCAGTACTTC
CASSADIQETQYF
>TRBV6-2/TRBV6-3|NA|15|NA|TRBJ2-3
TGTGCCAGCAGTTCCCCTAGCGCCAGCACAGATACGCAGTATTTT
CASSSPSASTDTQYF
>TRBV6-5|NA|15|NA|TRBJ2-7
TGTGCCAGCAGTTACTCGAGTTGGGCAGGCGGGGAGCAGTACTTC
CASSYSSWAGGEQYF
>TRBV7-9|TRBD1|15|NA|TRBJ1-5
TGTGCCAGCAGCCGAGGGGGCGGTCCCAATCAGCCCCAGCATTTT
CASSRGGGPNQPQHF
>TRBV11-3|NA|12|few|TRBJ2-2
TGTGCCAGCAGCCGGGACACCGGGGAGCTGTTTTTT
CASSRDTGELFF
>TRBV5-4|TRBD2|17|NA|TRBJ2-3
TGTGCCAGCAGCCCACCACCCGGGGCGGGGGGGCCGGATACGCAGTATTTT
CASSPPPGAGGPDTQYF
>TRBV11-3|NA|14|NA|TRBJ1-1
TGTGCCAGCAGCCCCGGGGGGATGTACACTGAAGCTTTCTTT
CASSPGGMYTEAFF
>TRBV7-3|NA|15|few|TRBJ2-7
TGTGCCAGCAGCTTAAAGAGGGGGAAAATTCACGAGCAGTACTTC
CASSLKRGKIHEQYF
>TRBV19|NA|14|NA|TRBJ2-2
TGTGCCAGTAGTATGGTCAGGAACACCGGGGAGCTGTTTTTT
CASSMVRNTGELFF
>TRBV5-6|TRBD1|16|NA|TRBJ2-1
TGTGCCAGCAGCTTACCCCCGGGACAGGGAAGAAATGAGCAGTTCTTC
CASSLPPGQGRNEQFF
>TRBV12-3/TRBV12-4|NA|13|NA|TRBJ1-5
TGTGCCAGCAGTTTACAGGGGAATCAGCCCCAGCATTTT
CASSLQGNQPQHF
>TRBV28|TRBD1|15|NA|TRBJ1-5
TGTGCCAGCACCAATACTGGGACAGGGGGTCAGCCCCAGCATTTT
CASTNTGTGGQPQHF
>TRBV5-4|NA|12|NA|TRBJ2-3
TGTGCCAGCAGCTCCACGGGGGATACGCAGTATTTT
CASSSTGDTQYF
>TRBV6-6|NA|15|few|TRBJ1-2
TGTGCCAGCAGTTACTCGACACAGCCTGCCTATGGCTACACCTTC
CASSYSTQPAYGYTF
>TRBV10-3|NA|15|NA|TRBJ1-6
TGTGCCATCAGTGAGTCGTCACGGGGGAATTCACCCCTCCACTTT
CAISESSRGNSPLHF
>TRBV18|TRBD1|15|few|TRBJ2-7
TGTGCCAGCTCACCACAGGGGGCATTCTCCTACGAGCAGTACTTC
CASSPQGAFSYEQYF
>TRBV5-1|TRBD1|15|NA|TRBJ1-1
TGCGCCAGCAGCTTGGATCTTGGTGGACAGGGGGAAGCTTTCTTT
CASSLDLGGQGEAFF
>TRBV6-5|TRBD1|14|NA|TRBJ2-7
TGTGCCAGCATCGCACCAGGGGGCGGAAGCGAGCAGTACTTC
CASIAPGGGSEQYF
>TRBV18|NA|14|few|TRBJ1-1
TGTGCCAGCTCACCAAACGGAGCGAACACTGAAGCTTTCTTT
CASSPNGANTEAFF
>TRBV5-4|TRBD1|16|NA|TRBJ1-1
TGTGCCAGCAGCGACGGGACAGGGGGGTGGAACACTGAAGCTTTCTTT
CASSDGTGGWNTEAFF
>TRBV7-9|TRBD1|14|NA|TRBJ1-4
TGTGCCAGCAGCTTAAGGACAGGGACTGAAAAACTGTTTTTT
CASSLRTGTEKLFF
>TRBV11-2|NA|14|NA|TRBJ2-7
TGTGCCAGCAGCTTAGCAGGGTCGGGCCACGAGCAGTACTTC
CASSLAGSGHEQYF
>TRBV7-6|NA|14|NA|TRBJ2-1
TGTGCCAGCAGCCCCCCCAACTCCTACAATGAGCAGTTCTTC
CASSPPNSYNEQFF
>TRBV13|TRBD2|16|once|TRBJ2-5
TGTGCCAGCAGACAGCGGGGGGGCAATTTGAAGGAGACCCAGTACTTC
CASRQRGGNLKETQYF
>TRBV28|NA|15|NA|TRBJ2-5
TGTGCCAGCAGTTTGCGAACAGTGTACCAAGAGACCCAGTACTTC
CASSLRTVYQETQYF
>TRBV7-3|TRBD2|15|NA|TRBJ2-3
TGTGCCAGCAGCTCCCTCGGCGGGGGGGCAGATACGCAGTATTTT
CASSSLGGGADTQYF
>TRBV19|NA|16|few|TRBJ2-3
TGTGCCAGTAGTTCGACCCCTTATGGCGGTACAGATACGCAGTATTTT
CASSSTPYGGTDTQYF
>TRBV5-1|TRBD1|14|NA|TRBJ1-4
TGCGCCAGCAGCGAGGGGGCTACTAATGAAAAACTGTTTTTT
CASSEGATNEKLFF
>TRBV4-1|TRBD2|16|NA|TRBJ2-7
TGCGCCAGCAGCCAAGATGGGAGCGGGGGCTCCTACGAGCAGTACTTC
CASSQDGSGGSYEQYF
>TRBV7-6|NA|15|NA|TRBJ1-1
TGTGCCAGCAGCCTTTTGGGCGATTCAAACACTGAAGCTTTCTTT
CASSLLGDSNTEAFF
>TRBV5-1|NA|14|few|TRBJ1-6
TGCGCCAGCAGCTTTGGCGGAAATAATTCACCCCTCCACTTT
CASSFGGNNSPLHF
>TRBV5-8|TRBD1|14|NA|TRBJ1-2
TGTGCCAGCAGCCGAGGACAGGAAGGCTATGGCTACACCTTC
CASSRGQEGYGYTF
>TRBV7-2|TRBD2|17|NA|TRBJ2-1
TGTGCCAGCAGCCCCAGGACTAGCGGGGGCTCCTACAATGAGCAGTTCTTC
CASSPRTSGGSYNEQFF
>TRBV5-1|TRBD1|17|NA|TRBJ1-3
TGCGCCAGCAGTCCACAGGGGGGCGCGCAATCTGGAAACACCATATATTTT
CASSPQGGAQSGNTIYF
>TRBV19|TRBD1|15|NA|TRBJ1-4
TGTGCCAGTAGTTCTCTGGACAGGGTTAATGAAAAACTGTTTTTT
CASSSLDRVNEKLFF
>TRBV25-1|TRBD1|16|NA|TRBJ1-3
TGTGCCAGCAGTCCCCGGGACAGGATTTCTGGAAACACCATATATTTT
CASSPRDRISGNTIYF
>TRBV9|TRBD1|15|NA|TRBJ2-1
TGTGCCAGCAGCACCGGACAGGATTACTACAATGAGCAGTTCTTC
CASSTGQDYYNEQFF
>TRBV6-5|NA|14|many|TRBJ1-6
TGTGCCAGCAGTTACACGGGTCAAGGATCACCCCTCCACTTT
CASSYTGQGSPLHF
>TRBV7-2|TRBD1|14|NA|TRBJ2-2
TGTGCCAGCAGCCTGGACAGGATCATCGGGGAGCTGTTTTTT
CASSLDRIIGELFF
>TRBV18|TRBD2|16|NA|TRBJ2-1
TGTGCCAGCTCACCTCGACTAGCGGATTCCTACAATGAGCAGTTCTTC
CASSPRLADSYNEQFF
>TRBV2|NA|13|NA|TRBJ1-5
TGTGCCAGCAGGCGGGAAAGCAATCAGCCCCAGCATTTT
CASRRESNQPQHF